This T cell receptor (beta chain) was obtained from a study of blood T cell repertoires in COVID-19. The assay was immunoSEQ multiplex PCR, and TCRdb's table has in-frame clones only and misses some. This table holds about 130,000 clones, 70% to 85% found once. The CDR3 is 16 amino acids. The V end was cut by 4 bases, the J end by 0 bases, with 15 bases between. In germline, CDR1 is SGHTA, CDR2 FQGNSA. The chain employs TRBV7-2 and TRBJ1-1; D ambiguous. What was sequenced was peripheral blood. This TCR derives from a man in his 60s who had recovered from COVID-19. CDR3 protein: CASSSEGTLMNTEAFF. In DNA form, the CDR3 reads TGTGCCAGCAGCTCCGAGGGAACCCTAATGAACACTGAAGCTTTCTTT.